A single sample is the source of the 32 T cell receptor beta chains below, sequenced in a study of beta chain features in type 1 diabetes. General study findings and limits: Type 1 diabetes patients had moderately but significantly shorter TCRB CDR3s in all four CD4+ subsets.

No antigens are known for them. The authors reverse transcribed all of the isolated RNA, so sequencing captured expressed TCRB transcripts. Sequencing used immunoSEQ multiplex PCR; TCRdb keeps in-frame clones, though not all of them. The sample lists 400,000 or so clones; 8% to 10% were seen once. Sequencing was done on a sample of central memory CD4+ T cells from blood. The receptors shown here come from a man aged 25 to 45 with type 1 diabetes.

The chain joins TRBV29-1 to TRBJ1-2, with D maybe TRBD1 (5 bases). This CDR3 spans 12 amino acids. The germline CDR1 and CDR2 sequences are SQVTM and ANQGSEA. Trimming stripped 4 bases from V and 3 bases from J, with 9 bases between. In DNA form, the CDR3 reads TGCAGCGTTGCAGGGAGGGACTATGGCTACACCTTC. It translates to CSVAGRDYGYTF. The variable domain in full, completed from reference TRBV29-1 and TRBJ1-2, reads SAVISQKPSRDICQRGTSLTIQCQVDSQVTMMFWYRQQPGQSLTLIATANQGSEATYESGFVIDKFPISRPNLTFSTLTVSNMSPEDSSIYLCSVAGRDYGYTFGSGTRLTVV.

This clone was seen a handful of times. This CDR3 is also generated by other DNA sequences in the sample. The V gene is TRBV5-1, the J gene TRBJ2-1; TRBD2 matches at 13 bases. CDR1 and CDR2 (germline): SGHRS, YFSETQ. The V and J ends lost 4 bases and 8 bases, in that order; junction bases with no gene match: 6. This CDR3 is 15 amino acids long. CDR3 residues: CASSGGLAGVDEQFF. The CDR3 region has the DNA TGCGCCAGCAGCGGAGGACTAGCGGGAGTCGATGAGCAGTTCTTC.

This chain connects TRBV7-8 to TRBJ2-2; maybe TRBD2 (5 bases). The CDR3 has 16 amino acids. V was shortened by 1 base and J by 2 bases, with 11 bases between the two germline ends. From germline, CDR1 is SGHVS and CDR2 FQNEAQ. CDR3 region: CASSLGFSVNTGELFF. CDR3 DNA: TGTGCCAGCAGCTTAGGCTTTAGCGTAAACACCGGGGAGCTGTTTTTT.

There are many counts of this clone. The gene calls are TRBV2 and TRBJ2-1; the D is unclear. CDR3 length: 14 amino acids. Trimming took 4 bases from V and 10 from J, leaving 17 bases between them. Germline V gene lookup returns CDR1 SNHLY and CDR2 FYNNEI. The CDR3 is CASSVFGSTSEQFF. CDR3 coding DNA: TGTGCCAGCAGTGTTTTTGGATCCACGTCGGAGCAGTTCTTC.

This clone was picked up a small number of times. The CDR3 sequence: CASSSWTGALGETQYF. The CDR3 DNA sequence: TGTGCCAGCAGCTCATGGACAGGGGCTCTGGGGGAGACCCAGTACTTC. This rearrangement joins TRBV7-6 to TRBJ2-5; 9 bases map to TRBD1. Germline-derived CDR1 and CDR2 are SGHVS and FNYEAQ. The CDR3 loop spans 16 amino acids. V trimming: 4 bases; J trimming: 5 bases; junction bases outside the gene matches: 11.

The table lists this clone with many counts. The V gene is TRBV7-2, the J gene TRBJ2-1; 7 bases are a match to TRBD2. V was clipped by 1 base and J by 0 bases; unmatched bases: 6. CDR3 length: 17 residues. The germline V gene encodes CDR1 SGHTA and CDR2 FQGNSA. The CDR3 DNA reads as TGTGCCAGCAGCTTAGTGGGCGGGGGAAGCTCCTACAATGAGCAGTTCTTC. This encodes CASSLVGGGSSYNEQFF.

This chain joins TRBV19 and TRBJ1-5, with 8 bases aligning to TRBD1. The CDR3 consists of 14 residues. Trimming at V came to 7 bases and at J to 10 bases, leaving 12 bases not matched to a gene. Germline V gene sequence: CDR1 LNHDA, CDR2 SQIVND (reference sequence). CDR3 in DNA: TGTGCCAGTAAAGCCGGGACAGGTTATGGACCCCAGCATTTT. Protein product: CASKAGTGYGPQHF.

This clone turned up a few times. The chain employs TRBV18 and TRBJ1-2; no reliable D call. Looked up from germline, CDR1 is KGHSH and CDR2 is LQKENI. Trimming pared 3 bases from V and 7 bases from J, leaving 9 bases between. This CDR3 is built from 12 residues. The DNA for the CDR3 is TGTGCCAGCTCACCCACGACCGTTGGCTACACCTTC. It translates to CASSPTTVGYTF.

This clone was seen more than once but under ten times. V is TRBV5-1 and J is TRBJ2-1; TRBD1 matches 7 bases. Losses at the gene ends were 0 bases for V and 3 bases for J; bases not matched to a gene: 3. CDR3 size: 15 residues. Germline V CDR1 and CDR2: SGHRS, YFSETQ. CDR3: CASSLEGGGYNEQFF. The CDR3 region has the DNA TGCGCCAGCAGCTTGGAAGGGGGCGGCTACAATGAGCAGTTCTTC.

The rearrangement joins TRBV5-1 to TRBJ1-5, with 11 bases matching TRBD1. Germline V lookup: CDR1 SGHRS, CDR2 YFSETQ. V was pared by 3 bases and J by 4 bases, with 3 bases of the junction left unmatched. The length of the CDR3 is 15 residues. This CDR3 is CASSSGTGGNQPQHF. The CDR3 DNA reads TGCGCCAGCAGCTCCGGGACAGGGGGAAATCAGCCCCAGCATTTT.

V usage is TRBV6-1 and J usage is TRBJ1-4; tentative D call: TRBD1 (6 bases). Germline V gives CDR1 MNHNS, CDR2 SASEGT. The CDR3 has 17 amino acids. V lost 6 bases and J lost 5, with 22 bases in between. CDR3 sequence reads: CASSESPTRQANEKLFF. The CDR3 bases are TGTGCCAGCAGCGAAAGCCCGACCCGACAGGCGAATGAAAAACTGTTTTTT.

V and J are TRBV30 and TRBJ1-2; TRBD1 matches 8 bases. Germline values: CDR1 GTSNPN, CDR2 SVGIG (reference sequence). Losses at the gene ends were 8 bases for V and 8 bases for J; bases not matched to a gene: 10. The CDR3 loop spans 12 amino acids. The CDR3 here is CARRTGIIGYTF. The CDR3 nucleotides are TGTGCCCGGCGGACAGGGATTATCGGCTACACCTTC.

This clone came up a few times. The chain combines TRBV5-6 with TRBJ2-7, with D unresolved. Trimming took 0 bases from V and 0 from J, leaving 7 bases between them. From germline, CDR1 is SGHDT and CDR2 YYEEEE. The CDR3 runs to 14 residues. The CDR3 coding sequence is TGTGCCAGCAGCTTGGTTTCTAGCTCCTACGAGCAGTACTTC. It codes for CASSLVSSSYEQYF.

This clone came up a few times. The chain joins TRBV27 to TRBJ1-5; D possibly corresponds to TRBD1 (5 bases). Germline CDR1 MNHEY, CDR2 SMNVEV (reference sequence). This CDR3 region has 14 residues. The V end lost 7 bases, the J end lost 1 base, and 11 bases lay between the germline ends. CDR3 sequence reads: CASTSWGSNQPQHF. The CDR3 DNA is TGTGCCAGCACCTCTTGGGGGAGCAATCAGCCCCAGCATTTT.

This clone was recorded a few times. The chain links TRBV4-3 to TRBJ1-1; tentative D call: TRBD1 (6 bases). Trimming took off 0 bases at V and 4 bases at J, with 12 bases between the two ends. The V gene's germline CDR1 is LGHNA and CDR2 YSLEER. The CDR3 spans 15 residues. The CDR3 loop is CASSQDGQPGTEAFF. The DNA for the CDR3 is TGCGCCAGCAGCCAAGATGGACAGCCAGGCACTGAAGCTTTCTTT.

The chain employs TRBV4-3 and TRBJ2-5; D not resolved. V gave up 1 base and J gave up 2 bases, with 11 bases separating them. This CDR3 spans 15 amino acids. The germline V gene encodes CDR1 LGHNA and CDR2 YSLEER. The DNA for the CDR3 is TGCGCCAGCAGCCAAGCATCGGGCAGTCAAGAGACCCAGTACTTC. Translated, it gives CASSQASGSQETQYF.

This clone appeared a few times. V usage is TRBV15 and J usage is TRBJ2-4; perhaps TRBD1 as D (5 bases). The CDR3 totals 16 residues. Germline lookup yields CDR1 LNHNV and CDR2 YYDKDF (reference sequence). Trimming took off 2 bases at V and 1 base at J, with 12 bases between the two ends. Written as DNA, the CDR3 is TGTGCCACCAGCAGACAGGGCTTCGCGGCCAAAAACATTCAGTACTTC. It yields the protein CATSRQGFAAKNIQYF. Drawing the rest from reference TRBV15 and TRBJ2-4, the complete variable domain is DAMVIQNPRYQVTQFGKPVTLSCSQTLNHNVMYWYQQKSSQAPKLLFHYYDKDFNNEADTPDNFQSRRPNTSFCFLDIRSPGLGDTAMYLCATSRQGFAAKNIQYFGAGTRLSVL.

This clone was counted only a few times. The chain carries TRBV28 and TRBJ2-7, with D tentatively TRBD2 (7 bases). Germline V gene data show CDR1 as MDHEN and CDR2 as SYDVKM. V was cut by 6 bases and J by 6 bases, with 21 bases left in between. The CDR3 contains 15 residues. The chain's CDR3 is CASRVQRTGGAEQYF. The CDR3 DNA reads TGTGCCAGCAGAGTCCAGCGGACGGGGGGCGCCGAGCAGTACTTC.

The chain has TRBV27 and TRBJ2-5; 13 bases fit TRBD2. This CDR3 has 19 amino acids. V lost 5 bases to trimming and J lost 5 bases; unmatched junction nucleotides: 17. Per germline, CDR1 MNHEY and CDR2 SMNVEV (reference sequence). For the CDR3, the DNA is TGTGCCAGCAGTCCAAAAGCCCTACCGGGACTAGCGGGATGGGAGACCCAGTACTTC. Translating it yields CASSPKALPGLAGWETQYF.

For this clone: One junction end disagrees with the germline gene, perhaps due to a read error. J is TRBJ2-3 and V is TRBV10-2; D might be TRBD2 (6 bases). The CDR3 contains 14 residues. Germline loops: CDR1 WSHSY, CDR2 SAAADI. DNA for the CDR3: TGTGCCAGCAGTTCGAAAGGGAGCGGGGATACGCAGTATTTT. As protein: CASSSKGSGDTQYF.

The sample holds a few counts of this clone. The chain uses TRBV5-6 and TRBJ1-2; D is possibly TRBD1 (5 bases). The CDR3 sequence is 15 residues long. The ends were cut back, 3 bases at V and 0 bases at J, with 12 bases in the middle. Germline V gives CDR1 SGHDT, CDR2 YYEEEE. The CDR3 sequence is CASSSTGEANYGYTF. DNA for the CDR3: TGTGCCAGCAGCTCCACAGGAGAAGCTAACTATGGCTACACCTTC. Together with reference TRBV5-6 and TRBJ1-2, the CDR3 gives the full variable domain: DAGVTQSPTHLIKTRGQQVTLRCSPKSGHDTVSWYQQALGQGPQFIFQYYEEEERQRGNFPDRFSGHQFPNYSSELNVNALLLGDSALYLCASSSTGEANYGYTFGSGTRLTVV.

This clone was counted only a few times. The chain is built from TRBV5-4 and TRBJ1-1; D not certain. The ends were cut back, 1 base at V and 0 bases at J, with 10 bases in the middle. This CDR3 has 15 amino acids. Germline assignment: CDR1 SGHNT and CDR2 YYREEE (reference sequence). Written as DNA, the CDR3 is TGTGCCAGCAGCTTGACAGCTGATTTGAACACTGAAGCTTTCTTT. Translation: CASSLTADLNTEAFF.

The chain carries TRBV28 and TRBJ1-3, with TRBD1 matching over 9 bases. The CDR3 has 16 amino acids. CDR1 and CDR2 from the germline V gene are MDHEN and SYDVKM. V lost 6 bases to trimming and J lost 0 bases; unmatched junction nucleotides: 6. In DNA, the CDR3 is TGTGCCAGCAGCCTCCGGACAGGGGTCTCTGGAAACACCATATATTTT. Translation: CASSLRTGVSGNTIYF.

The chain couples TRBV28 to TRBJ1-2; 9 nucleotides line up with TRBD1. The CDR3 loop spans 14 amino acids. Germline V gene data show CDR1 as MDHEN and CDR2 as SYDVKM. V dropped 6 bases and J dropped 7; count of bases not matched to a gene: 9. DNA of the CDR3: TGTGCCAGCAGCCAGGCCGGGACAGGGAGTGGCTACACCTTC. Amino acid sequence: CASSQAGTGSGYTF.

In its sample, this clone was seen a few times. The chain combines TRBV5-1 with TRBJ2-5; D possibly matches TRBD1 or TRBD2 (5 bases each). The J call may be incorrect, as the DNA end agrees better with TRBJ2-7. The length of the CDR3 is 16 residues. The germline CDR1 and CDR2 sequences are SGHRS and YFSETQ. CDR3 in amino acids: CASSLGVGPVPYEQYF. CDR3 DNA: TGCGCCAGCAGCTTAGGAGTGGGACCGGTACCCTACGAGCAGTACTTC.

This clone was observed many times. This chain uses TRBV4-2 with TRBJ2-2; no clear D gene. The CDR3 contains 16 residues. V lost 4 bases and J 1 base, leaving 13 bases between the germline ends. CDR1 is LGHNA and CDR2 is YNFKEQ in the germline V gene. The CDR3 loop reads CASSLSGQRNTGELFF. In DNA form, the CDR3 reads TGTGCCAGCAGCCTGTCCGGGCAAAGGAACACCGGGGAGCTGTTTTTT.

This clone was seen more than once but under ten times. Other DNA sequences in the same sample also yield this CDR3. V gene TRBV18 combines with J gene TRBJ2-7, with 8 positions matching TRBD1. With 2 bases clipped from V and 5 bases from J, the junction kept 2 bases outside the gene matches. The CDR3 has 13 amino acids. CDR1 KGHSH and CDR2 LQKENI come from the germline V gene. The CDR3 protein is CASSPGQGDEQYF. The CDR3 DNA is TGTGCCAGCTCACCAGGACAGGGTGACGAGCAGTACTTC.

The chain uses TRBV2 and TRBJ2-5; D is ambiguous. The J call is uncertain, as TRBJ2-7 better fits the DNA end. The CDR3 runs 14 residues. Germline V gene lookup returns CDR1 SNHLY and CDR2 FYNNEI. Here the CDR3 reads CASSVPASAYEQYF. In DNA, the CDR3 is TGTGCCAGCAGTGTTCCCGCCTCAGCCTACGAGCAGTACTTC.

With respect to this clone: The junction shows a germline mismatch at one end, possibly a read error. In DNA, the CDR3 is TGTTCCAGCAGCCCCCAGAACACCGGGGAGCTGTTTTTT. Translating it yields CSSSPQNTGELFF. The gene calls are TRBV5-6 and TRBJ2-2; D ambiguous. The CDR3 runs 13 residues. Germline CDR1 and CDR2: SGHDT and YYEEEE.

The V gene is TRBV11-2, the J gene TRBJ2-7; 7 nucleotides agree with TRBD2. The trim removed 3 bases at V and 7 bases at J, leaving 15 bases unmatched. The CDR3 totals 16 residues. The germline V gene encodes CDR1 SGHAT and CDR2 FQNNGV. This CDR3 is CASSLAPAGTAGEQYF. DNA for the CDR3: TGTGCCAGCAGCTTGGCCCCAGCGGGAACTGCGGGGGAGCAGTACTTC.

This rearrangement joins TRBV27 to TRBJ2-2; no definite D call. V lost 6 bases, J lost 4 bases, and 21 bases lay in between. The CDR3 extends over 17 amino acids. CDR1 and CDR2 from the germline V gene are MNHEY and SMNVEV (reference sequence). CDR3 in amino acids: CASSPRTSIVFTGELFF. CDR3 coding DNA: TGTGCCAGCAGCCCCAGAACATCAATTGTTTTCACCGGGGAGCTGTTTTTT.

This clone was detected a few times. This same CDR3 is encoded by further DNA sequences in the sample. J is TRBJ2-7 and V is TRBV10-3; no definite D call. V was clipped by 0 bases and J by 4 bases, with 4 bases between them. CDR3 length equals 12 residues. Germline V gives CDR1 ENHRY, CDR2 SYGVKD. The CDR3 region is CAISESGYEQYF. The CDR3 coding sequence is TGTGCCATCAGTGAGTCGGGGTACGAGCAGTACTTC.